The 12 T cell receptor beta chains below all came from one sample that was sequenced in a study of cytomegalovirus exposure and HLA in healthy donors. The PCR contained 60 Vbeta and 13 Jbeta primers. Some clones are missing from TCRdb's copy, which holds only in-frame ones; the method was immunoSEQ multiplex PCR. The sample records 110,000 or so clones, 70% to 80% being singletons. Sequencing input: PBMCs. The receptors come from a man aged 50 or older in good health and CMV-seropositive.

The V call is TRBV5-1, the J call TRBJ2-5; D remains ambiguous. CDR1 and CDR2 (germline): SGHRS, YFSETQ. Trimming left V 0 bases short and J 3 bases short, with 6 bases between. This CDR3 has 13 amino acids. In DNA form, the CDR3 reads TGCGCCAGCAGCTTGGGGGCAGAAGAGACCCAGTACTTC. This encodes CASSLGAEETQYF.

The chain is built from TRBV27 and TRBJ2-3; TRBD2 aligns across 8 bases. J lost 6 bases, V lost 6 bases, and 11 bases had no gene match. Germline V gene sequence: CDR1 MNHEY, CDR2 SMNVEV (reference sequence). The CDR3 covers 15 residues. CDR3 sequence (DNA): TGTGCCAGCAGCGGACTAGCTTTCGACTCGGATACGCAGTATTTT. Protein: CASSGLAFDSDTQYF.

The chain uses TRBV21-1 and TRBJ2-1; the table's D call, TRBD1, has no DNA check behind it. TRBV21-1 is a known pseudogene. The CDR3 loop spans 15 amino acids. The CDR3 DNA follows: TGTGCCAGCTTGATCCCAGGGTTATCCTACAATGAGCAGTTCTTC. Translation: CASLIPGLSYNEQFF.

This clone was seen a few times. The CDR3 loop is CSVTRTGSYEQYF. In DNA form, the CDR3 reads TGCAGCGTTACACGGACAGGTTCCTACGAGCAGTACTTC. V and J are TRBV29-1 and TRBJ2-7; 7 bases are a match to TRBD1. This CDR3 region has 13 residues. Germline V gives CDR1 SQVTM, CDR2 ANQGSEA. The junction had 5 bases not matched to a gene; V was cut back by 5 bases and J by 1 base.

The rearrangement links TRBV5-6 to TRBJ1-1; 11 positions match TRBD1. The CDR3 is 15 amino acids. J was trimmed by 4 bases and V by 4 bases; bases with no gene match: 6. Germline values: CDR1 SGHDT, CDR2 YYEEEE. The CDR3 is CASSGRTGGTTEAFF. The DNA of the CDR3 is TGTGCCAGCAGCGGAAGGACAGGGGGCACCACTGAAGCTTTCTTT.

The CDR3 is CASSVGLEGSGYTF. The CDR3 DNA reads as TGTGCCAGCAGCGTAGGATTGGAGGGGAGCGGCTACACCTTC. The chain employs TRBV9 and TRBJ1-2; D might be TRBD1 (5 bases). The V gene's germline CDR1 is SGDLS and CDR2 YYNGEE. The CDR3 is made up of 14 amino acids. V lost 0 bases, J lost 8 bases, and 14 bases lay in between.

This clone appeared a few times. The gene calls are TRBV4-3 and TRBJ2-7; TRBD1 agrees at 8 bases. V lost 4 bases and J lost 4; bases outside the gene matches: 15. Germline V gene sequence: CDR1 LGHNA, CDR2 YSLEER. The CDR3 sequence is 17 residues long. CDR3 DNA sequence: TGCGCCAGCAGCCCCGCCTCGTCTGGACAGGGAAAATACGAGCAGTACTTC. Protein: CASSPASSGQGKYEQYF.

This chain links TRBV18 with TRBJ2-1; TRBD2 matches at 7 bases. Germline V gives CDR1 KGHSH, CDR2 LQKENI. V gave up 1 base and J gave up 2 bases; unmatched junction bases: 5. The CDR3 sequence is 16 residues long. This CDR3 is CASSPQRGRAYNEQFF. The CDR3 DNA reads TGTGCCAGCTCACCACAACGGGGGAGGGCCTACAATGAGCAGTTCTTC.

This chain links TRBV28 with TRBJ2-3, with D maybe TRBD2 (5 bases). Trimming took off 2 bases at V and 2 bases at J, with 11 bases between the two ends. Germline CDR1 is MDHEN and CDR2 is SYDVKM. This CDR3 comprises 15 residues. This chain's CDR3 is CASSLGRGITDTQYF. CDR3 sequence (DNA): TGTGCCAGCAGTTTAGGCCGGGGAATCACAGATACGCAGTATTTT.

This chain uses TRBV5-1 with TRBJ1-6; no reliable D call. CDR1 is SGHRS, CDR2 YFSETQ, per germline. V shed 3 bases and J shed 9 bases, with 16 bases lying between them. The CDR3 is 15 residues long. CDR3 DNA sequence: TGCGCCAGCAGCTCACGGCCGGGGATGGGTTCACCCCTCCACTTT. Amino acid sequence: CASSSRPGMGSPLHF.

This clone showed up just a few times. The V call is TRBV6-5, the J call TRBJ2-7; 13 bases agree with TRBD2. V shed 2 bases, J shed 6 bases, and the junction held 4 bases outside the gene matches. Germline V CDR1 and CDR2: MNHEY, SVGAGI. The CDR3 consists of 15 residues. CDR3: CASSYRTSGSGEQYF. The DNA for the CDR3 is TGTGCCAGCAGTTACAGGACTAGCGGGAGTGGCGAGCAGTACTTC.

The chain employs TRBV15 and TRBJ1-4; 7 bases line up with TRBD1. Looked up from germline, CDR1 is LNHNV and CDR2 is YYDKDF (reference sequence). This CDR3 contains 14 residues. The trim removed 0 bases at V and 8 bases at J, leaving 3 bases unmatched. The CDR3 DNA sequence: TGTGCCACCAGCAGAGACAGGGGGAGGGAAAAACTGTTTTTT. Translation: CATSRDRGREKLFF.